This passage covers 9 T cell receptor beta chains from one sample sequenced in a study of somatic mutations in cytotoxic T cells in rheumatoid arthritis. Clones were read by immunoSEQ multiplex PCR, and TCRdb kept only the in-frame ones, dropping some. The sample has several thousand clones, 75% seen once. Material for sequencing was CD8+ T cells sorted from blood. The receptor set was obtained from an adult with rheumatoid arthritis.

This chain connects TRBV18 to TRBJ1-1, with D tentatively TRBD1 (6 bases). V lost 3 bases to trimming and J lost 1 base, with 12 bases between them. The germline gives CDR1 KGHSH, CDR2 LQKENI. This CDR3 region has 15 residues. The DNA of the CDR3 is TGTGCCAGCTCACCTCCGGGACAATGGAACACTGAAGCTTTCTTT. Translating gives CASSPPGQWNTEAFF.

The gene calls are TRBV30 and TRBJ1-4; no definite D call. The ends were cut back, 8 bases at V and 8 bases at J, with 15 bases in the middle. The CDR3 totals 12 residues. CDR1 is GTSNPN, CDR2 SVGIG, per germline (reference sequence). The chain's CDR3 is CASLRGREKLFF. The CDR3 nucleotides read TGTGCCAGCTTACGGGGTCGGGAAAAACTGTTTTTT.

This clone has a handful of counts. The rearrangement links TRBV7-9 to TRBJ2-2, with 7 bases matching TRBD2. CDR1 and CDR2 (germline): SEHNR, FQNEAQ (reference sequence). This CDR3 is built from 16 residues. The V and J ends lost 9 bases and 7 bases, in that order; junction bases with no gene match: 17. CDR3 sequence reads: CARSKGLAEEGGELFF. The CDR3 DNA reads as TGTGCCAGGTCCAAGGGGCTAGCGGAGGAAGGCGGGGAGCTGTTTTTT.

This chain uses TRBV5-1 with TRBJ2-3, with D possibly matching TRBD1 (6 bases). V was pared by 4 bases and J by 6 bases, with 18 bases between. This CDR3 contains 15 residues. Germline V gives CDR1 SGHRS, CDR2 YFSETQ. CDR3 residues: CASSPGHSSEDTQYF. CDR3 in DNA: TGCGCCAGCAGCCCGGGACATTCCTCGGAGGATACGCAGTATTTT.

The chain combines TRBV6-6 with TRBJ2-5, with 8 positions matching TRBD1. Germline values: CDR1 MNHNY, CDR2 SVGAGI (reference sequence). The CDR3 runs to 16 residues. The ends lost 0 bases at V and 1 base at J; junction bases unmatched: 4. In nucleotides, the CDR3 is TGTGCCAGCAGTTACTCGAGCGACAGGGGCCAAGAGACCCAGTACTTC. This translates into CASSYSSDRGQETQYF.

The chain uses TRBV5-1 and TRBJ2-7; TRBD1 matches at 7 bases. Germline V gene sequence: CDR1 SGHRS, CDR2 YFSETQ. The trim removed 4 bases at V and 1 base at J, leaving 5 bases unmatched. CDR3 length: 14 residues. In DNA form, the CDR3 reads TGCGCCAGCAGCCCGGACAGGCCGTCCTACGAGCAGTACTTC. Protein: CASSPDRPSYEQYF.

This clone is categorized as medium-sized. The rearrangement links TRBV7-9 to TRBJ1-1, with 8 nucleotides matching TRBD1. Per the germline V gene, CDR1 is SEHNR and CDR2 is FQNEAQ (reference sequence). V shed 6 bases and J 4 bases; nucleotides not matched to a gene: 7. The CDR3 runs 14 residues. The CDR3 DNA follows: TGTGCCAGCAGACCGGACAGGGTGTTCACTGAAGCTTTCTTT. Translation gives CASRPDRVFTEAFF.

This chain links TRBV9 with TRBJ1-3; no clear D. Germline V CDR1 and CDR2: SGDLS, YYNGEE. The ends were cut back, 0 bases at V and 5 bases at J, with 12 bases in the middle. The CDR3 length is 15 residues. CDR3 sequence reads: CASSVGGAERNTIYF. The CDR3 coding sequence is TGTGCCAGCAGCGTAGGGGGAGCGGAGAGAAACACCATATATTTT. The full variable domain, rest sourced from reference TRBV9 and TRBJ1-3, is DSGVTQTPKHLITATGQRVTLRCSPRSGDLSVYWYQQSLDQGLQFLIQYYNGEERAKGNILERFSAQQFPDLHSELNLSSLELGDSALYFCASSVGGAERNTIYFGEGSWLTVV.

The chain has TRBV11-2 and TRBJ2-5, with D possibly matching TRBD1 (5 bases). The tail of the sequence fits TRBJ2-7 better, so the J call may be wrong. The V gene's germline CDR1 is SGHAT and CDR2 FQNNGV. CDR3 length: 15 residues. The CDR3 DNA reads as TGTGCCAGCAGCTTAACTCCCAGGGCTGGAAGCGAGCAGTACTTC. Translated, it gives CASSLTPRAGSEQYF.